These 21 T cell receptor beta chains originate from one sample sequenced in a study of T cell repertoires in cytomegalovirus infection. TCRdb re-derived calls from the reads in MiXCR, one entry per CDR3 protein. This table holds fewer than 200,000 distinct CDR3 sequences, 20% to 25% found once. No cognate antigen is known for these TCRs. Sequencing used CD8+ T cells from cultured PBMCs, obtained from culture after CMV antigen stimulation. The receptors here all came from a human donor in good health (CMV status not recorded). Some clones in this sample may be carry-over from other donors' samples.

This clonotype turned up a few times. This chain uses TRBV23-1 with TRBJ2-1; the D call may be TRBD1 or TRBD2 (12 bases each). TRBV23-1 is an ORF; its function is uncertain. Trimming shortened V by 0 bases and J by 8 bases, and 29 bases separated the two germline ends. This CDR3 region has 20 residues. In DNA form, the CDR3 reads TGCGCCAGCAGTCAATCGAGGGGACAGGGGGCGACTAGCGGGGGCCATGAGCAGTTCTTC. It codes for CASSQSRGQGATSGGHEQFF.

This clonotype came up a few times. The J gene is TRBJ2-1, the V gene TRBV6-6, with a weak D call TRBD1 (5 bases). Germline assignment: CDR1 MNHNY and CDR2 SVGAGI (reference sequence). V lost 0 bases, J lost 0 bases, and 9 bases lay in between. CDR3 length: 16 residues. CDR3 nucleotides: TGTGCCAGCAGTTACTCCCAGGGTGGCTCCTACAATGAGCAGTTCTTC. Residues: CASSYSQGGSYNEQFF.

The chain combines TRBV7-9 with TRBJ2-7; 7 bases line up with TRBD2. This CDR3 spans 15 amino acids. CDR1 is SEHNR, CDR2 FQNEAQ, per germline (reference sequence). V gave up 4 bases and J gave up 0 bases; unmatched junction bases: 6. CDR3 in DNA: TGTGCCAGCAGCTGGGGGGAGCGGGGCTCCTACGAGCAGTACTTC. Translating it yields CASSWGERGSYEQYF.

The chain recombines TRBV29-1 with TRBJ2-7; D not certain. The germline V gene has CDR1 SQVTM and CDR2 ANQGSEA. The CDR3 consists of 13 residues. V lost 6 bases, J lost 3 bases, and 15 bases lay in between. The CDR3 region has the DNA TGCAGCGTGAATGGTCCTGGAGACTACGAGCAGTACTTC. As protein: CSVNGPGDYEQYF.

The J gene is TRBJ1-1, the V gene TRBV7-9; D remains unclear. Trimming took 4 bases from V and 1 from J, leaving 4 bases between them. Germline values: CDR1 SEHNR, CDR2 FQNEAQ (reference sequence). The CDR3 extends over 12 amino acids. CDR3 loop: CASSWENTEAFF. The CDR3 nucleotides read TGTGCCAGCAGCTGGGAGAACACTGAAGCTTTCTTT.

This clonotype was found a few times. This chain connects TRBV7-9 to TRBJ1-2, with D unresolved. The CDR3 spans 14 residues. Per germline, CDR1 SEHNR and CDR2 FQNEAQ (reference sequence). Trimming took 2 bases from V and 8 from J, leaving 15 bases between them. This chain's CDR3 is CASSLLDFRNGYTF. CDR3 nucleotide sequence: TGTGCCAGCAGCTTATTAGACTTTCGGAACGGCTACACCTTC.

This clonotype was counted a few times. The chain combines TRBV6-2 or TRBV6-3 with TRBJ2-2, with 10 bases matching TRBD1. V lost 4 bases, J lost 4 bases, and 18 bases stayed unmatched. Germline CDR1 and CDR2: MNHEY and SVGEGT. The CDR3 is 20 residues long. DNA for the CDR3: TGTGCCAGCAGTTTCTGGACAGGGGGACTAATCTACTTTTCCACCGGGGAGCTGTTTTTT. Amino acids: CASSFWTGGLIYFSTGELFF.

The chain employs TRBV4-1 and TRBJ2-3, with D maybe TRBD2 (5 bases). V lost 0 bases to trimming and J lost 6 bases, with 16 bases between them. Germline V gives CDR1 MGHRA, CDR2 YSYEKL. The CDR3 is 16 amino acids. CDR3: CASSQDREGGPDTQYF. DNA for the CDR3: TGCGCCAGCAGCCAAGATCGAGAGGGCGGGCCGGATACGCAGTATTTT.

The table lists this clonotype with a few counts. The rearrangement links TRBV7-2 to TRBJ2-3; tentative D call: TRBD2 (6 bases). CDR3 size: 14 residues. Germline CDR1 is SGHTA and CDR2 is FQGNSA. The V end was cut by 5 bases, the J end by 2 bases, with 11 bases between. This CDR3 is CASSPGGVTDTQYF. CDR3 nucleotides: TGTGCCAGCAGCCCTGGAGGGGTCACAGATACGCAGTATTTT.

This clonotype was counted only a few times. The J gene is TRBJ2-7, the V gene TRBV7-9; D is unresolved. The CDR3 runs 16 residues. Trimming shortened V by 2 bases and J by 2 bases, and 16 bases separated the two germline ends. Germline V CDR1 and CDR2: SEHNR, FQNEAQ (reference sequence). The CDR3, as DNA: TGTGCCAGCAGCTTAAGAAGGGTAGTGGACCCCTACGAGCAGTACTTC. Translation: CASSLRRVVDPYEQYF.

In this sample, this clonotype turned up a few times. CDR3 nucleotides: TGTGCCAGCAGCTGGGACAGGCACCGGACCCCAGATACGCAGTATTTT. Translation gives CASSWDRHRTPDTQYF. V and J are TRBV7-9 and TRBJ2-3; TRBD1 agrees at 8 bases. This CDR3 spans 16 amino acids. Germline V CDR1 and CDR2: SEHNR, FQNEAQ (reference sequence). V lost 4 bases and J lost 4; bases outside the gene matches: 10.

This clonotype has a handful of counts. The gene calls are TRBV5-7 and TRBJ1-2; D is possibly TRBD1 (5 bases). TRBV5-7 belongs to the ORF category, with a function that is uncertain. Trimming removed 3 bases at V and 8 bases at J, with 26 bases between. The CDR3 loop spans 17 amino acids. The CDR3 spells CASSYEIMAGRRGGYTF. The CDR3 DNA follows: TGTGCCAGCAGCTACGAAATAATGGCAGGGCGTCGGGGAGGCTACACCTTC.

The V and J genes are TRBV11-2 and TRBJ2-1, with no clear D. V was trimmed by 2 bases and J by 5 bases, leaving 13 bases between them. CDR1 and CDR2 (germline): SGHAT, FQNNGV. The CDR3 has 15 residues. Here the CDR3 reads CASSLFRMSDNEQFF. The CDR3 DNA follows: TGTGCCAGCAGCTTATTTCGGATGTCAGACAATGAGCAGTTCTTC. The full variable domain, completed using reference TRBV11-2 and TRBJ2-1, is EAGVAQSPRYKIIEKRQSVAFWCNPISGHATLYWYQQILGQGPKLLIQFQNNGVVDDSQLPKDRFSAERLKGVDSTLKIQPAKLEDSAVYLCASSLFRMSDNEQFFGPGTRLTVL.

A few counts support this clonotype. The gene calls are TRBV20-1 and TRBJ1-2; no reliable D call. V dropped 0 bases and J dropped 5 bases, with 10 bases sitting between them. The CDR3 has 13 amino acids. From germline, CDR1 is DFQATT and CDR2 SNEGSKA (reference sequence). CDR3 nucleotides: TGCAGTGCTAGAGAGACGAGGACTTATGGCTACACCTTC. Its translation: CSARETRTYGYTF.

The CDR3 region is CASSLSPGELFF. The DNA of the CDR3 is TGTGCCAGCAGTTTATCCCCCGGGGAGCTGTTTTTT. The gene calls are TRBV12-3 or TRBV12-4 and TRBJ2-2; D uncertain. The CDR3 has 12 residues. V was clipped by 2 bases and J by 6 bases, with 4 bases between them.

V usage is TRBV27 and J usage is TRBJ2-5; 7 bases fit TRBD2. Germline V CDR1 and CDR2: MNHEY, SMNVEV (reference sequence). V shed 7 bases, J shed 12 bases, and the junction held 11 bases outside the gene matches. The CDR3 is 12 amino acids. In nucleotides, the CDR3 is TGTGCCAGCATTTCGGGGAGGGGAGAAAAGTACTTC. This sequence encodes CASISGRGEKYF.

This chain joins TRBV19 and TRBJ1-5; TRBD1 matches 8 bases. In germline, CDR1 is LNHDA, CDR2 SQIVND (reference sequence). There are 14 residues in the CDR3. V shed 3 bases and J 5 bases; nucleotides not matched to a gene: 3. The CDR3 loop reads CASSIGQGDQPQHF. The CDR3 nucleotides read TGTGCCAGTAGTATCGGACAGGGTGATCAGCCCCAGCATTTT.

This clonotype has just a few counts. This chain uses TRBV28 with TRBJ2-3; D tentatively fits TRBD1 or TRBD2 (6 bases each). Trimming removed 5 bases from V and 0 bases from J, with 21 bases in between. The germline CDR1 and CDR2 sequences are MDHEN and SYDVKM. The CDR3 is 18 residues long. The CDR3 region has the DNA TGTGCCAGCAGTACTGAAGAAGGGGGGCCATGGAGCACAGATACGCAGTATTTT. This translates into CASSTEEGGPWSTDTQYF.

The V call is TRBV6-1, the J call TRBJ2-7; D remains unclear. Germline values: CDR1 MNHNS, CDR2 SASEGT. The germline V and J ends were trimmed by 4 bases and 2 bases, with 0 bases remaining between them. This CDR3 contains 10 residues. CDR3 in amino acids: CASSAYEQYF. DNA for the CDR3: TGTGCCAGCAGTGCCTACGAGCAGTACTTC.

This clonotype showed up just a few times. The rearrangement uses TRBV7-9 and TRBJ2-1, with D unresolved. The germline V and J ends were trimmed by 1 base and 1 base, with 8 bases remaining between them. The CDR3 is 15 amino acids. CDR1 is SEHNR and CDR2 is FQNEAQ in the germline V gene (reference sequence). CDR3 region: CASSLEAESYNEQFF. DNA of the CDR3: TGTGCCAGCAGCTTAGAGGCGGAATCCTACAATGAGCAGTTCTTC.

Only a few counts were recorded for this clonotype. The V call is TRBV6-5, the J call TRBJ2-2; the match to TRBD2 covers 8 bases. CDR1 and CDR2 (germline): MNHEY, SVGAGI. The V gene end was trimmed by 0 bases and the J gene end by 3 bases; junction bases not matched to a gene: 12. The CDR3 loop spans 19 amino acids. The CDR3 coding sequence is TGTGCCAGCAGTTACTCGGTTCTAGCGGGCCCTGAGTACACCGGGGAGCTGTTTTTT. This encodes CASSYSVLAGPEYTGELFF.